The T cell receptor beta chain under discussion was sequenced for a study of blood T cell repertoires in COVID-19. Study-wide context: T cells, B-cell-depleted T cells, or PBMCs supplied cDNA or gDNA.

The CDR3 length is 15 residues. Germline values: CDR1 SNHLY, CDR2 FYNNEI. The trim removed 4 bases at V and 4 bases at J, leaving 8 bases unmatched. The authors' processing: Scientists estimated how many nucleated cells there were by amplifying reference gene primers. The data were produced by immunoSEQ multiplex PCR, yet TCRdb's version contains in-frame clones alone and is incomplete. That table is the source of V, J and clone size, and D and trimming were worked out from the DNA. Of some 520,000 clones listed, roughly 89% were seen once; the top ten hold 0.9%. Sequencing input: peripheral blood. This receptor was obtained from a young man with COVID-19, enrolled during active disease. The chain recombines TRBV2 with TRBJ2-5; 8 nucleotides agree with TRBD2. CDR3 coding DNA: TGTGCCAGCAGTGGGGGGGGACTAGAGGTAGAGACCCAGTACTTC. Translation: CASSGGGLEVETQYF.